This T cell receptor (beta chain) was captured by sequencing in a study of metastatic and nonmetastatic thyroid tumors. This clone was counted between two and nine times. Before thyroid surgery, none of the patients had received any treatment. CDR3 length equals 12 residues. CDR1 and CDR2 (germline): SNHLY, FYNNEI. V lost 10 bases and J 6 bases, leaving 16 bases between the germline ends. TCRdb called clones again from the PCR reads with MiXCR. The table lists around 13,000 clones, about 33% of them singletons. Sequenced: tumor tissue. The chain joins TRBV2 to TRBJ2-7; D possibly uses TRBD1 or TRBD2 (5 bases each). This sequence was found in a male donor with papillary thyroid cancer or a benign thyroid nodule (not recorded which). Some clones in this sample may be carry-over from other donors' samples. CDR3 region: CATYGAPLEQYF. CDR3 bases: TGTGCCACCTACGGGGCTCCCCTCGAGCAGTACTTC.